The 30 T cell receptor beta chains below were found in one sample sequenced in a study of identical twins. TCRdb used MiXCR to reprocess the 5' RACE reads, holding one entry per CDR3 protein. The sample shows 1.5 million to 2 million distinct CDR3 sequences, 25% to 35% of them seen only once. Sequences were obtained from cord blood. The receptors here all came from a newborn girl in good health.

The chain couples TRBV30 to TRBJ1-2; a possible D gene is TRBD1 (6 bases). The V end lost 1 base, the J end lost 4 bases, and 7 bases lay between the germline ends. This CDR3 spans 12 amino acids. Germline assignment: CDR1 GTSNPN and CDR2 SVGIG (reference sequence). Here the CDR3 reads CAWSGGLYGYTF. DNA of the CDR3: TGTGCCTGGAGTGGGGGGCTCTATGGCTACACCTTC. The entire variable domain, with the rest obtained from reference TRBV30 and TRBJ1-2, is as follows: SQTIHQWPATLVQPVGSPLSLECTVEGTSNPNLYWYRQAAGRGLQLLFYSVGIGQISSEVPQNLSASRPQDRQFILSSKKLLLSDSGFYLCAWSGGLYGYTFGSGTRLTVV.

The sample holds a few counts of this clonotype. V gene TRBV5-1 combines with J gene TRBJ2-5; 10 nucleotides agree with TRBD1. This CDR3 spans 13 amino acids. Per the germline V gene, CDR1 is SGHRS and CDR2 is YFSETQ. The trim removed 7 bases at V and 7 bases at J, leaving 7 bases unmatched. CDR3 in amino acids: CASGDRGRGTQYF. The CDR3 coding sequence is TGCGCCAGCGGAGACAGGGGGCGGGGGACCCAGTACTTC.

CDR3 in DNA: TGTGCCAGCAGCGCCGGGACTAGCGGGAGCTCCTACGAGCAGTACTTC. Its protein is CASSAGTSGSSYEQYF. V usage is TRBV9 and J usage is TRBJ2-7, with TRBD2 matching over 14 bases. Trimming removed 3 bases from V and 0 bases from J; junction bases left unmatched: 2. The CDR3 covers 16 residues. Germline CDR1 and CDR2: SGDLS and YYNGEE.

This sequence joins TRBV7-9 and TRBJ2-7, with D unclear. The CDR3 is 13 residues long. Per the germline V gene, CDR1 is SEHNR and CDR2 is FQNEAQ (reference sequence). The V and J ends lost 5 bases and 2 bases respectively, with 10 bases between them. CDR3 sequence: CASSGGWTYEQYF. In DNA form, the CDR3 reads TGTGCCAGCAGCGGCGGATGGACCTACGAGCAGTACTTC.

This clonotype has only a few counts. The chain has TRBV28 and TRBJ2-1; D possibly corresponds to TRBD2 (5 bases). Per germline, CDR1 MDHEN and CDR2 SYDVKM. The CDR3 length is 18 residues. V lost 5 bases to trimming and J lost 7 bases, with 27 bases between them. CDR3 in amino acids: CASSNTLALAMVGNEQFF. The CDR3 DNA sequence: TGTGCCAGCAGTAACACCCTCGCTCTAGCAATGGTAGGGAATGAGCAGTTCTTC.

This clonotype was observed a few times. This rearrangement joins TRBV10-3 to TRBJ2-1; D may be TRBD2 (5 bases). V lost 5 bases and J 0 bases, leaving 5 bases between the germline ends. This CDR3 has 13 amino acids. From germline, CDR1 is ENHRY and CDR2 SYGVKD. The DNA for the CDR3 is TGTGCCATCAGTAGCGGCTCCTACAATGAGCAGTTCTTC. Translating gives CAISSGSYNEQFF.

The chain's CDR3 is CASRVRLNEKLFF. The CDR3, as DNA: TGTGCCAGCAGGGTCCGCCTTAATGAAAAACTGTTTTTT. This chain uses TRBV12-3 or TRBV12-4 with TRBJ1-4; D uncertain. This CDR3 is 13 amino acids long. V was trimmed by 6 bases and J by 4 bases, leaving 9 bases between them.

A remark on this clonotype: At one end, the junction sequence differs from germline, possibly due to a read error. The chain's CDR3 is CASGLAGQNTEAFF. CDR3 DNA: TGCGCCAGCGGCTTGGCGGGACAGAACACTGAAGCTTTCTTT. This chain uses TRBV5-1 with TRBJ1-1; a possible D gene is TRBD1 (6 bases). Germline V lookup: CDR1 SGHRS, CDR2 YFSETQ. The CDR3 runs to 14 residues.

This clonotype was picked up a small number of times. CDR3 DNA sequence: TGTGCCAGCAGCCGGCGCGACCACACAGATACGCAGTATTTT. Protein sequence: CASSRRDHTDTQYF. The chain uses TRBV4-2 and TRBJ2-3; D gene unclear. Trimming took 4 bases from V and 2 from J, leaving 10 bases between them. Germline V gene data show CDR1 as LGHNA and CDR2 as YNFKEQ. The CDR3 length is 14 residues.

This clonotype was detected only once. This chain joins TRBV20-1 and TRBJ2-3; TRBD2 might be the D (5 bases). Trimming pared 0 bases from V and 4 bases from J, leaving 5 bases between. The CDR3 has 12 amino acids. CDR1 and CDR2 (germline): DFQATT, SNEGSKA (reference sequence). In DNA, the CDR3 is TGCAGTGCTAGAGATAGCGCAGATACGCAGTATTTT. This gives the protein CSARDSADTQYF.

This clonotype has only a few counts. The V call is TRBV11-2, the J call TRBJ2-3, with 9 bases matching TRBD2. V was clipped by 0 bases and J by 3 bases; unmatched bases: 10. CDR1 is SGHAT, CDR2 FQNNGV, per germline. The CDR3 totals 18 residues. CDR3 in amino acids: CASSLDSTRGGRTDTQYF. In DNA, the CDR3 is TGTGCCAGCAGCTTAGATTCGACGCGGGGGGGCCGAACAGATACGCAGTATTTT.

The sample holds a few counts of this clonotype. One end of the junction fails to match germline, which may point to a read error. The genes are TRBV3-1 and TRBJ1-6; D gene ambiguous. The CDR3 sequence is 11 residues long. CDR1 and CDR2 (germline): LGHDT, YNNKEL (reference sequence). The CDR3 DNA reads as TGTGCCAGCAGCCAAGATTCACCCCCCCACTTT. Its protein is CASSQDSPPHF.

This clonotype was detected a few times. In DNA, the CDR3 is TGTGCCACCAGTGATTTTGCCAGGGGGGGAAACGTCCTGACTTTC. Amino acids: CATSDFARGGNVLTF. The chain combines TRBV24-1 with TRBJ2-6; either TRBD1 or TRBD2 may supply D (7 bases each). Germline V CDR1 and CDR2: KGHDR, SFDVKD. This CDR3 spans 15 amino acids. Trimming cost V 1 base and J 10 bases, with 13 bases left between them.

The chain combines TRBV5-1 with TRBJ2-5; 7 positions agree with TRBD2. The CDR3 has 13 amino acids. Germline values: CDR1 SGHRS, CDR2 YFSETQ. The ends lost 4 bases at V and 6 bases at J; junction bases unmatched: 6. This CDR3 reads CASSVPGLKTQYF. In nucleotides, the CDR3 is TGCGCCAGCAGCGTTCCGGGACTAAAGACCCAGTACTTC.

At least ten counts were recorded for this clonotype. The V call is TRBV29-1, the J call TRBJ2-7; 9 bases agree with TRBD1. Germline V gene sequence: CDR1 SQVTM, CDR2 ANQGSEA. The CDR3 loop spans 13 amino acids. The V and J ends lost 5 bases and 3 bases, in that order; junction bases with no gene match: 5. CDR3 protein: CSVRWDRDYEQYF. The CDR3 DNA follows: TGCAGCGTTAGGTGGGACAGGGACTACGAGCAGTACTTC.

The CDR3 here is CASSLTRRAYKQYF. CDR3 sequence (DNA): TGTGCCAGCAGCCTCACTAGGCGGGCCTACAAGCAGTACTTC. This chain links TRBV11-2 with TRBJ2-4; D is perhaps TRBD2 (5 bases). Germline V gives CDR1 SGHAT, CDR2 FQNNGV. Trimming stripped 5 bases from V and 13 bases from J, with 21 bases between. The CDR3 length is 14 residues.

This chain links TRBV5-1 with TRBJ2-3; TRBD2 agrees at 8 bases. V lost 3 bases to trimming and J lost 2 bases; unmatched junction nucleotides: 5. This CDR3 region has 15 residues. Germline lookup yields CDR1 SGHRS and CDR2 YFSETQ. As DNA, the CDR3 is TGCGCCAGCAGCTCGATAGCGGGGAACACAGATACGCAGTATTTT. Translated, it gives CASSSIAGNTDTQYF.

V usage is TRBV5-1 and J usage is TRBJ2-7; D is unclear. The ends were cut back, 4 bases at V and 4 bases at J, with 9 bases in the middle. The length of the CDR3 is 12 residues. The germline CDR1 and CDR2 sequences are SGHRS and YFSETQ. CDR3 coding DNA: TGCGCCAGCAGCAACTCAGGTTACGAGCAGTACTTC. Translation: CASSNSGYEQYF.

J is TRBJ2-1 and V is TRBV6-6; TRBD2 aligns across 7 bases. Germline V lookup: CDR1 MNHNY, CDR2 SVGAGI (reference sequence). The CDR3 consists of 15 residues. The V gene end was trimmed by 2 bases and the J gene end by 8 bases; junction bases not matched to a gene: 9. CDR3 DNA sequence: TGTGCCAGCAGTTACAATGGCGGGAGCGGCGATGAGCAGTTCTTC. Amino acids: CASSYNGGSGDEQFF.

The chain recombines TRBV28 with TRBJ2-1; unclear D gene. Germline values: CDR1 MDHEN, CDR2 SYDVKM. V was trimmed by 6 bases and J by 3 bases, leaving 6 bases between them. The length of the CDR3 is 12 residues. In nucleotides, the CDR3 is TGTGCCAGCAGCAATTACTACAATGAGCAGTTCTTC. Its translation: CASSNYYNEQFF.

The sample holds one count of this clonotype. The V and J genes are TRBV12-3 or TRBV12-4 and TRBJ2-3, with D perhaps matching TRBD2 (6 bases). Trimming cost V 10 bases and J 3 bases, with 17 bases left between them. The CDR3 loop spans 14 amino acids. Here the CDR3 DNA reads TGTGCCACCTACGCCCTAGCGAGTACAGATACGCAGTATTTT. Protein sequence: CATYALASTDTQYF.

This clonotype was counted a few times. Just one base apart from a much larger clone, this may be a read error. The chain recombines TRBV12-3 or TRBV12-4 with TRBJ2-3, with 10 bases identical to TRBD2. This CDR3 has 15 residues. V lost 8 bases to trimming and J lost 1 base; unmatched junction nucleotides: 6. CDR3 sequence reads: CASGPGTSGTDTQYF. In nucleotides, the CDR3 is TGTGCCAGCGGCCCCGGGACTAGCGGCACAGATACGCAGTATTTT.

This rearrangement joins TRBV28 to TRBJ2-7; TRBD1 aligns across 7 bases. CDR3 size: 13 residues. The J segment lost 7 bases and the V segment lost 4 bases, leaving 7 bases of the junction unmatched. The germline V gene encodes CDR1 MDHEN and CDR2 SYDVKM. DNA for the CDR3: TGTGCCAGCAGTTCGACAGGGATCACTGAGCAGTACTTC. Protein sequence: CASSSTGITEQYF.

This clonotype is termed medium-sized. J is TRBJ2-7 and V is TRBV7-2; D uncertain. The CDR3 spans 11 residues. Trimming removed 3 bases from V and 0 bases from J, with 0 bases in between. Germline V gives CDR1 SGHTA, CDR2 FQGNSA. CDR3 bases: TGTGCCAGCAGCTTCTCCTACGAGCAGTACTTC. Translation: CASSFSYEQYF.

This clonotype was seen repeatedly, ten times or more. V gene TRBV29-1 combines with J gene TRBJ1-2; 10 bases fit TRBD1. The CDR3 runs to 11 residues. Trimming removed 6 bases from V and 8 bases from J; junction bases left unmatched: 3. The germline V gene has CDR1 SQVTM and CDR2 ANQGSEA. CDR3 region: CSVGDRGGYTF. CDR3 in DNA: TGCAGCGTGGGGGACAGGGGCGGCTACACCTTC.

The rearrangement joins TRBV28 to TRBJ1-6, with a weak D call TRBD1 (6 bases). This CDR3 contains 15 residues. Germline V lookup: CDR1 MDHEN, CDR2 SYDVKM. Trimming pared 3 bases from V and 4 bases from J, leaving 10 bases between. The CDR3 DNA is TGTGCCAGCAGTTTTATGACAGGTTATAATTCACCCCTCCACTTT. This encodes CASSFMTGYNSPLHF. Using reference TRBV28 and TRBJ1-6 for the parts outside the CDR3, the full variable domain is DVKVTQSSRYLVKRTGEKVFLECVQDMDHENMFWYRQDPGLGLRLIYFSYDVKMKEKGDIPEGYSVSREKKERFSLILESASTNQTSMYLCASSFMTGYNSPLHFGNGTRLTVT.

Concerning this clonotype itself: Compared with germline, one end of the junction differs, possibly owing to a read error. This sequence joins TRBV5-1 and TRBJ2-3, with D tentatively TRBD2 (5 bases). CDR3 length equals 13 residues. The germline V gene encodes CDR1 SGHRS and CDR2 YFSETQ. In nucleotides, the CDR3 is TGCACCAGCGGACCTCTAGGCACAGATACGCAGTATTTT. Protein product: CTSGPLGTDTQYF.

This chain uses TRBV5-4 with TRBJ1-4, with D unresolved. Germline CDR1 is SGHNT and CDR2 is YYREEE (reference sequence). The V gene lost 4 bases and the J gene lost 6 bases, with 19 bases spanning the gap. The CDR3 totals 16 residues. CDR3 in amino acids: CASSPDPGSADEKLFF. In nucleotides, the CDR3 is TGTGCCAGCAGCCCGGACCCGGGCAGTGCGGATGAAAAACTGTTTTTT.

This chain joins TRBV20-1 and TRBJ2-7, with 10 bases matching TRBD2. Germline CDR1 DFQATT, CDR2 SNEGSKA (reference sequence). This CDR3 region has 14 residues. Trimming took 5 bases from V and 2 from J; bases not matched to a gene: 6. The CDR3 sequence: CSAEGTSDAYEQYF. CDR3 bases: TGCAGTGCTGAAGGGACTAGCGACGCCTACGAGCAGTACTTC.

In its sample, this clonotype was seen a few times. The chain couples TRBV6-6 to TRBJ2-5; TRBD2 is a possible D gene (5 bases). Germline CDR1 reads MNHNY; CDR2 reads SVGAGI (reference sequence). Trimming took off 4 bases at V and 3 bases at J, with 9 bases between the two ends. The CDR3 has 13 amino acids. The CDR3 here is CASSSSQEETQYF. In nucleotides, the CDR3 is TGTGCCAGCAGTTCTAGCCAGGAAGAGACCCAGTACTTC.